The rows below give T cell receptor beta chains drawn from one sample of a study of shared clonotypes between healthy human individuals. TCRdb keeps only in-frame clones here, not all; method: immunoSEQ multiplex PCR. Of roughly 700,000 clones listed, about 92% are singletons. The sample comprised memory CD8+ T cells from PBMCs. These receptor sequences come from a man aged 18 to 30 in good health. Some clones in this sample may be carry-over from other donors' samples. CDR3s include the opening cysteine and the closing phenylalanine or tryptophan. Each record gives: J gene, V gene, D gene, clone size, CDR3 DNA, CDR3 protein. The D gene is left open where the match is weak. Rows may omit the clone size; those that give it use once, few, many or a size class.

TRBJ2-1 TRBV27 TRBD2 . TGTGCCAGCAGTCCTGGGACTAGCAGGCATGAGCAGTTCTTC CASSPGTSRHEQFF
TRBJ1-4 TRBV28 TRBD1 . TGTGCCAGCAGTCGCAGGGGGCGAAATGAAAAACTGTTTTTT CASSRRGRNEKLFF
TRBJ2-3 TRBV28 . . TGTGCCAGCAGTTTAATAAGGGGACGCACAGATACGCAGTATTTT CASSLIRGRTDTQYF
TRBJ1-1 TRBV27 TRBD1 . TGTGCCAGCAGTTTACTAGGACAGGTTAACACTGAAGCTTTCTTT CASSLLGQVNTEAFF
TRBJ2-7 TRBV2 . . TGTGCCAGCAGTGAGGCCTACGAGCAGTACTTC CASSEAYEQYF
TRBJ2-1 TRBV9 . . TGTGCCAGCAGCGCTCGGGGGGCGGCCGAGACCAACAATGAGCAGTTCTTC CASSARGAAETNNEQFF
TRBJ2-1 TRBV4-1 TRBD2 once TGCGCCAGCAGCCACCCCGGGGAGGGGTCAGGTGAGCAGTTCTTC CASSHPGEGSGEQFF
TRBJ1-2 TRBV4-2 TRBD1 . TGTGCCAGCAGCCAAGAAGCCACTGGACTCGGGACAGGTGGGAATGGCTACACCTTC CASSQEATGLGTGGNGYTF
TRBJ2-6 TRBV25-1 . . TGTGCCAGCAGTGGAGGGGCAGGGTTTACGCCTGGGGCCAACGTCCTGACTTTC CASSGGAGFTPGANVLTF
TRBJ1-2 TRBV19 . . TGTGCCAGCTCAGGGATCCGGGGCTATGGCTACACCTTC CASSGIRGYGYTF
TRBJ2-7 TRBV14 TRBD1 . TGTGCCAGCAGCCAGACAGGGGGCATCCACGAGCAGTACTTC CASSQTGGIHEQYF
TRBJ1-2 TRBV5-1 TRBD1 . TGCGCCAGCAGCTTGGGGCAGGGGGTCTATGGCTACACCTTC CASSLGQGVYGYTF
TRBJ1-4 TRBV6-5 TRBD1 . TGTGCCAGCAGTTACTTCACAGGGGGGGGTGAAAAACTGTTTTTT CASSYFTGGGEKLFF
TRBJ1-3 TRBV14 . . TGTGCCAGCAGCCCAGGACTGCCATTCCCCTCTGGAAACACCATATATTTT CASSPGLPFPSGNTIYF
TRBJ1-2 TRBV7-2 . . TGTGCCAGCAGCCCCACACTCCCCCGCTATGGCTACACCTTC CASSPTLPRYGYTF
TRBJ1-2 TRBV6-5 TRBD1 . TGTGCCAGCAGCTACCGACAGGGGGCCTACTTTTATGGCTACACCTTC CASSYRQGAYFYGYTF
TRBJ2-7 TRBV19 TRBD1 . TGTGCCACCGCCGGGACAGGGAGAGAGCAGTACTTC CATAGTGREQYF
TRBJ2-1 TRBV4-2 TRBD2 . TGTGCCAGCAGCCATTCTACGACTAGCGGGAGGTCCTACAATGAGCAGTTCTTC CASSHSTTSGRSYNEQFF
TRBJ1-5 TRBV19 . . TGTGCCAGTAGTCCGCCTGGGGTTGGCAATCAGCCCCAGCATTTT CASSPPGVGNQPQHF
TRBJ1-1 TRBV7-9 . . TGTGCCAGCAGCGCTACGGGAGCTGAAGCTTTCTTT CASSATGAEAFF